This T cell receptor beta chain comes out of a study of blood T cells in healthy people across ages. For the study at large: With template switching, about one barcoded beta molecule was captured per two T cells.

J gave up 0 bases and V 3 bases, and 10 bases lay outside the gene matches. CDR3 length: 18 amino acids. The sample holds a few counts of this clonotype. Using a J-beta primer mix together with a sample-barcoded 5' primer, a second PCR was run for roughly 7 to 11 cycles. Every cDNA molecule bore a tag from a template-switch adaptor containing 12 random nucleotides. Sequencing of every sample gave 2.5 million or more CDR3-containing paired-end reads. TCRdb itself ran the 5' RACE reads through MiXCR, one entry per CDR3 protein. The sample shows over a million distinct CDR3 sequences, 40% to 50% of them seen only once.

Material for sequencing was blood. This clonotype originated in a woman in her fifties or sixties in good health. The J gene is TRBJ2-1, the V gene TRBV12-3 or TRBV12-4, with TRBD2 matching over 8 bases. CDR3 in DNA: TGTGCCAGCAGTTTGTACGCGGGAGGCCTCAGCTCCTACAATGAGCAGTTCTTC. This translates into CASSLYAGGLSSYNEQFF.